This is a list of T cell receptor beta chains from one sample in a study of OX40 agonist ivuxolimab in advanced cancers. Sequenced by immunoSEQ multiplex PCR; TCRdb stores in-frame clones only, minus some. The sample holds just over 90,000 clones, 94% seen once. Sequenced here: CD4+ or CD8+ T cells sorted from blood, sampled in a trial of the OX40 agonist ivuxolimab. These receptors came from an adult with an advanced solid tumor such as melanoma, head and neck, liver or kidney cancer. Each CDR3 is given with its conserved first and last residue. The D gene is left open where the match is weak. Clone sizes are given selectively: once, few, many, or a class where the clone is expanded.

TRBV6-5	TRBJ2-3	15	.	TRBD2	TGTGCCAGCAGTTACTCCGGGGGGGCCGGAGATACGCAGTATTTT	CASSYSGGAGDTQYF
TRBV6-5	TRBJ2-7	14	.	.	TGTGCCAGCAGTTCGTCGGACGGAACCTACGAGCAGTACTTC	CASSSSDGTYEQYF
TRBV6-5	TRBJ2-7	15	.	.	TGTGCCAGCAGTTATCAGAGCAGGGTCACCTACGAGCAGTACTTC	CASSYQSRVTYEQYF
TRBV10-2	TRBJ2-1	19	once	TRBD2	TGCGCCAGCAGTGACCCCGGGACTAGCGGGAGGGGCCTTTACAATGAGCAGTTCTTC	CASSDPGTSGRGLYNEQFF
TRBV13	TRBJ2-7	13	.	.	TGTGCCAGCAGCCCCCCGAGCTCCTACGAGCAGTACTTC	CASSPPSSYEQYF
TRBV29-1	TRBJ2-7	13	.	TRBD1	TGCAGCGTTGATGGAGACAGGGTTTACGAGCAGTACTTC	CSVDGDRVYEQYF
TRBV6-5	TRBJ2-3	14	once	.	TGTGCCAGCAGTTACTCGAGCAGGGGAGATACGCAGTATTTT	CASSYSSRGDTQYF
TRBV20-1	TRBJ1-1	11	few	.	TGCAGTGCGCCGACGGACAGTGAAGCTTTCTTT	CSAPTDSEAFF
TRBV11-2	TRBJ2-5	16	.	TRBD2	TGTGCCAGCAGCTTTGGACTAGCAACACGCCAAGAGACCCAGTACTTC	CASSFGLATRQETQYF
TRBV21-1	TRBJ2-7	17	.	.	TGTGCCAGCACCGAGGGACTAGCGGGATACGGTTCCTACGAGCAGTACTTC	CASTEGLAGYGSYEQYF
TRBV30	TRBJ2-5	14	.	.	TGTGCCTGGAGCCTTCGGGGGAGCGGAGAGACCCAGTACTTC	CAWSLRGSGETQYF
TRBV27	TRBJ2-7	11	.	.	TGTGCCAGCAGTTCCGCCCACGAGCAGTACTTC	CASSSAHEQYF
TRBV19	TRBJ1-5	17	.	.	TGTGCCAGTAGCCACCGGGCAGGACCCTATAGCAATCAGCCCCAGCATTTT	CASSHRAGPYSNQPQHF
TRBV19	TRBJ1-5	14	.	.	TGTGCCAGTAGATGGGGGAGAAACCATCAGCCCCAGCATTTT	CASRWGRNHQPQHF
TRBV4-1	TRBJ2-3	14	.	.	TGCGCCAGCAGCCAGAGACCCAGCACAGATACGCAGTATTTT	CASSQRPSTDTQYF
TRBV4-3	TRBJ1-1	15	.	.	TGCGCCAGCAGCCAAGACCAGACAGGGAACACTGAAGCTTTCTTT	CASSQDQTGNTEAFF
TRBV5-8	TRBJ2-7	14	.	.	TGTGCCAGCAGCTACAGGGACCCCGGCTACGAGCAGTACTTC	CASSYRDPGYEQYF